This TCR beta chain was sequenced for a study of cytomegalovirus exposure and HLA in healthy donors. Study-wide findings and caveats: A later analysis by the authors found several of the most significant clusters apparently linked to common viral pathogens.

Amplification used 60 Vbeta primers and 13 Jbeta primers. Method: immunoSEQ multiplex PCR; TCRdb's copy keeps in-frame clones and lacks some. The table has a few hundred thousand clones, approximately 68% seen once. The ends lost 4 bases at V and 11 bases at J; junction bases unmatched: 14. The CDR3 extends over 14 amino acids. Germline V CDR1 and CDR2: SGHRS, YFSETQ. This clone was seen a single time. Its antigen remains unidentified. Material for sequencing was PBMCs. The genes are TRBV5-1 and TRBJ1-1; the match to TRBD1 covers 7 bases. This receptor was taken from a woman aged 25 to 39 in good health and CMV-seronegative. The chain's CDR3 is CASSPQGVWGDAFF. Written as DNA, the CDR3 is TGCGCCAGCAGCCCCCAGGGGGTTTGGGGGGATGCTTTCTTT.